The source of this TCR beta chain is a study of blood T cell repertoires in COVID-19 (TCRdb year 2020). Some background on the complete study: The collaborator samples originated in the United States, Italy and Spain and spanned the acute and convalescent phases of COVID-19. Where available, HLA class I and class II types were obtained from metadata supplied by the sample provider rather than from assay-based typing. Subjects who had been exposed to COVID-19, were actively infected with it, or had recovered from it provided the deeply sampled blood TCRbeta repertoires that made up the dataset. A freely available public database, intended as a resource for researchers studying the immune response to SARS-CoV-2, is where the repertoires were released. Sample metadata almost always included a de-identified subject ID, COVID-19 status, age in years and sex. The material from the prospective study consisted of cDNA or gDNA derived from T cells, B-cell-depleted T cells, or PBMCs. Samples came from the ongoing ImmuneRACE study (first 160 participants) plus 1,254 subjects from 6 global collaborators. Points the paper makes about the study in general: The quantity of clinical and demographic metadata differed by source and by participant and was supplied without curation.

The immunoSEQ Assay, a bias-controlled multiplex PCR, was used to amplify TCRbeta CDR3 regions from genomic DNA. The published analysis was carried out like this. Nucleated cell counts per sample were estimated from amplification of reference gene primers within the assay. To quantify the absolute abundance of each unique TCRbeta CDR3 rearrangement, sequence reads were collapsed and filtered. Productive Simpson clonality was computed per sample as the square root of Simpson's diversity index over productive rearrangements. TCRdb carries this immuneACCESS record with in-frame sequences only. Its versions omit some clonotypes, under half of them owing to an unresolved V gene in the studies checked, with the rest unexplained. D and trimming come from the DNA, and the V and J calls and clone size come from that table. For this sample there are over 250,000 clones; roughly 87% appear just once. Of the sample, 0.65% to 0.95% falls within the top ten clones.

The V end loses 2 bases and the J end loses 4 bases, and a stretch of 18 bases separates them. The germline V gene supplies CDR1 SGHDN and CDR2 FVKESK. Taken from cysteine to phenylalanine, the CDR3 has 16 residues. CDR3 DNA is the only sequence kept; it has 48 bases, read in frame from the first base. A word on this clone: Its specific antigen is unknown. Nothing much larger sits one base from this clone, and base qualities are not available.

Collaborating institutions collected whole blood in K2EDTA tubes following their own protocols. For TCRbeta analysis, collaborators shipped samples in one of three forms: frozen whole blood, isolated PBMCs, or DNA extracted from either of those sample types. The chain joins TRBV14 to TRBJ2-7; TRBD2 is a weak D gene call, 6 bases matching. The receptor was isolated from a woman under 40 with acute or convalescent COVID-19. The sample was peripheral blood. In nucleotide form, the sequence is TGTGCCAGCAGCCAAATGGGAGGAACCTCACTTTACGAGCAGTACTTC. Translated, this is CASSQMGGTSLYEQYF. The full variable domain, with segments outside the CDR3 supplied by the reference TRBV14 and TRBJ2-7 proteins, appears as EAGVTQFPSHSVIEKGQTVTLRCDPISGHDNLYWYRRVMGKEIKFLLHFVKESKQDESGMPNNRFLAERTGGTYSTLKVQPAELEDSGVYFCASSQMGGTSLYEQYFGPGTRLTVT.